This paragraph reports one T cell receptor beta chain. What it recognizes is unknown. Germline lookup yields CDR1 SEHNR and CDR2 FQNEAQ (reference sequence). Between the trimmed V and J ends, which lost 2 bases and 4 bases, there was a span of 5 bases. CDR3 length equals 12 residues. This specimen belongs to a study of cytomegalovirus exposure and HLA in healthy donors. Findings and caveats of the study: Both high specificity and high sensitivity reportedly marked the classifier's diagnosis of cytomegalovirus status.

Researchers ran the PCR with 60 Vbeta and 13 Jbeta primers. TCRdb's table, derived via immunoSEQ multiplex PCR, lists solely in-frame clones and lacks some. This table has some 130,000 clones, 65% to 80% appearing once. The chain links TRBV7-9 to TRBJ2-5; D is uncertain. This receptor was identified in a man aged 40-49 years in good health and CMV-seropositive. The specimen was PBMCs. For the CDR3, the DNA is TGTGCCAGCAGCTTAAACGGAGAGACCCAGTACTTC. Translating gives CASSLNGETQYF.